The rows below give T cell receptor beta chains drawn from one sample of a study of shared clonotypes between healthy human individuals. Some clones are missing from TCRdb's copy, which holds only in-frame ones; the method was immunoSEQ multiplex PCR. Altogether approximately 2,000,000 clones are present, roughly 93% being singletons, with the ten largest covering around 1.7%. Sequencing used naive CD8+ T cells from PBMCs. The receptors come from a young man in good health. Some clones in this sample may be carry-over from other donors' samples. Both conserved end residues are part of each CDR3. Fields, in order: D gene, J gene, V gene, CDR3 protein. The D gene is left open where the match is weak.

.	TRBJ2-3	TRBV27	CASSFFTGLTDTQYF
TRBD1	TRBJ1-2	TRBV5-4	CASSLAGQGAYGYTF
.	TRBJ1-4	TRBV5-8	CASRHVEAAKLFF
.	TRBJ1-1	TRBV2	CASSETDATETLYEAFF
.	TRBJ2-7	TRBV7-2	CASQRSYEQYF
.	TRBJ1-2	TRBV14	CASSQDAGSLYGYTF
TRBD2	TRBJ2-7	TRBV27	CASSLFGGSYEQYF
.	TRBJ1-2	TRBV7-9	CASPAWEDNYGYTF
.	TRBJ2-1	TRBV28	CASRPTFESSYNEQFF
.	TRBJ2-7	TRBV10-2	CASTPRQDEQYF